This passage covers 20 T cell receptor beta chains from one sample sequenced in a study of control samples from healthy donors and cancer patients. Assay: immunoSEQ multiplex PCR; the TCRdb copy retains only in-frame clones and omits some. The sample shows around 70,000 clones, about 94% of them seen only once. Material for sequencing was blood. These TCRs come from a woman in her 30s in good health.

The chain carries TRBV21-1 and TRBJ1-1. TRBV21-1 is shown as a pseudogene. The CDR3 loop spans 15 amino acids. In DNA form, the CDR3 reads TGTGCCAGCAGCAAGGAGGGAGGAAACCACATTGAAGCTTTCTTT. Amino acids: CASSKEGGNHIEAFF.

The chain links TRBV15 to TRBJ2-7, with D perhaps TRBD1 (6 bases). CDR1 is LNHNV, CDR2 YYDKDF, per germline (reference sequence). The V end was cut by 5 bases, the J end by 2 bases, with 13 bases between. This CDR3 region has 14 residues. The CDR3 DNA reads TGTGCCACCAGCCAGGACAGACTGACCTACGAGCAGTACTTC. Translating gives CATSQDRLTYEQYF.

This chain joins TRBV29-1 and TRBJ2-3, with 8 nucleotides matching TRBD1. With 7 bases clipped from V and 4 bases from J, the junction kept 10 bases outside the gene matches. Germline-derived CDR1 and CDR2 are SQVTM and ANQGSEA. The CDR3 extends over 14 amino acids. CDR3 protein: CSAHGQGQSDTQYF. CDR3 bases: TGCAGCGCCCACGGACAGGGTCAATCAGATACGCAGTATTTT.

The chain carries TRBV6-5 and TRBJ2-1; no definite D call. The CDR3 loop spans 15 amino acids. V lost 0 bases to trimming and J lost 8 bases, with 14 bases between them. The germline CDR1 and CDR2 sequences are MNHEY and SVGAGI. CDR3 residues: CASSYSRRSTDEQFF. The CDR3, as DNA: TGTGCCAGCAGTTACTCGAGACGGTCCACGGATGAGCAGTTCTTC.

The V gene is TRBV7-8, the J gene TRBJ2-7; no definite D call. V dropped 3 bases and J dropped 7 bases, with 19 bases sitting between them. The CDR3 extends over 15 amino acids. Per the germline V gene, CDR1 is SGHVS and CDR2 is FQNEAQ. The CDR3, as DNA: TGTGCCAGCAGCTTCTTACCAGGAACAAGATGGGAGCAGTACGTC. As protein: CASSFLPGTRWEQYV.

The chain carries TRBV2 and TRBJ2-2, with D perhaps being TRBD1 or TRBD2 (6 bases each). CDR1 is SNHLY and CDR2 is FYNNEI in the germline V gene. There are 14 residues in the CDR3. V dropped 6 bases and J dropped 7 bases, with 15 bases sitting between them. CDR3 in amino acids: CASRDGGLVGELFF. The CDR3, as DNA: TGTGCCAGCAGGGATGGGGGGCTAGTCGGGGAGCTGTTTTTT.

The V gene is TRBV6-5, the J gene TRBJ1-3; D gene unclear. Germline loops: CDR1 MNHEY, CDR2 SVGAGI. V was shortened by 5 bases and J by 6 bases, with 17 bases between the two germline ends. CDR3 length: 15 amino acids. The CDR3 region is CASSPQVNTENTIYF. CDR3 in DNA: TGTGCCAGCAGTCCCCAGGTGAACACGGAAAACACCATATATTTT.

A remark on this clone: One junction end disagrees with the germline gene, perhaps due to a read error. The rearrangement links TRBV2 to TRBJ1-1; no firm D call. Germline lookup yields CDR1 SNHLY and CDR2 FYNNEI. The CDR3 totals 11 residues. The CDR3 nucleotides are TGTGCCAGCAGGGAAGTCACTGAAGCTTTCTTT. Protein: CASREVTEAFF.

CDR3 amino acids: CASSLGGPDEQYF. The CDR3 nucleotides are TGTGCCAGCAGCTTGGGGGGGCCGGACGAGCAGTACTTC. The rearrangement links TRBV5-4 to TRBJ2-7; tentatively, D is TRBD1 (6 bases). The CDR3 has 13 residues. Trimming shortened V by 0 bases and J by 5 bases, and 9 bases separated the two germline ends. CDR1 is SGHNT, CDR2 YYREEE, per germline (reference sequence).

The rearrangement links TRBV7-9 to TRBJ2-5; D is perhaps TRBD1 or TRBD2 (5 bases each). Trimming stripped 5 bases from V and 9 bases from J, with 22 bases between. Per germline, CDR1 SEHNR and CDR2 FQNEAQ (reference sequence). The CDR3 sequence is 15 residues long. CDR3: CASSMMGVDKIAQYF. The CDR3 DNA follows: TGTGCCAGCAGCATGATGGGGGTTGACAAGATCGCCCAGTACTTC.

The chain has TRBV11-2 and TRBJ1-3, with 7 bases lining up with TRBD1. The length of the CDR3 is 14 residues. The junction had 10 bases not matched to a gene; V was cut back by 5 bases and J by 9 bases. Looked up from germline, CDR1 is SGHAT and CDR2 is FQNNGV. The DNA for the CDR3 is TGTGCCAGCAGCCCATACAGGGGTGATAGCACCATATATTTT. Protein sequence: CASSPYRGDSTIYF.

This chain uses TRBV2 with TRBJ1-6; TRBD1 aligns across 9 bases. This CDR3 has 15 amino acids. V gave up 6 bases and J gave up 7 bases; unmatched junction bases: 7. The germline gives CDR1 SNHLY, CDR2 FYNNEI. CDR3 loop: CASSPGTGKNSPLHF. CDR3 in DNA: TGTGCCAGCAGCCCCGGGACAGGGAAAAATTCACCCCTCCACTTT.

The rearrangement uses TRBV9 and TRBJ1-2, with no clear D. The length of the CDR3 is 12 residues. The germline V gene encodes CDR1 SGDLS and CDR2 YYNGEE. V was clipped by 3 bases and J by 5 bases, with 8 bases between them. CDR3 coding DNA: TGTGCCAGCAGCGCCCAAGAGTATGGCTACACCTTC. As protein: CASSAQEYGYTF.

The chain recombines TRBV19 with TRBJ1-6, with a weak D call TRBD1 (6 bases). Germline values: CDR1 LNHDA, CDR2 SQIVND (reference sequence). Trimming stripped 3 bases from V and 6 bases from J, with 15 bases between. This CDR3 has 16 amino acids. CDR3 amino acids: CASSIWQGQGNSPLHF. The CDR3 nucleotides are TGTGCCAGTAGTATCTGGCAGGGGCAGGGTAATTCACCCCTCCACTTT.

CDR3 DNA: TGTGCCAGCAGCCTTAGCGGGGGGTTAAACAATGAGCAGTTCTTC. Amino acids: CASSLSGGLNNEQFF. V is TRBV21-1 and J is TRBJ2-1; the DNA was not used to check the table's D call, TRBD2. TRBV21-1 is a pseudogene. CDR3 length: 15 residues.

The rearrangement uses TRBV4-2 and TRBJ1-1; TRBD1 matches at 8 bases. J was trimmed by 6 bases and V by 6 bases; bases with no gene match: 3. This CDR3 is 12 amino acids long. Germline CDR1 LGHNA, CDR2 YNFKEQ. CDR3 protein: CASRDRGSEAFF. In DNA form, the CDR3 reads TGTGCCAGCAGAGACAGGGGATCTGAAGCTTTCTTT.

This chain uses TRBV7-2 with TRBJ1-5; 7 bases are shared with TRBD1. Germline loops: CDR1 SGHTA, CDR2 FQGNSA. The V segment lost 0 bases and the J segment 3 bases; nucleotides outside the gene matches: 5. This CDR3 is built from 16 residues. This CDR3 is CASSLALGTDNQPQHF. CDR3 coding DNA: TGTGCCAGCAGCTTAGCGCTTGGGACAGACAATCAGCCCCAGCATTTT.

The rearrangement joins TRBV5-1 to TRBJ1-1; TRBD1 matches 8 bases. The V gene end was trimmed by 4 bases and the J gene end by 7 bases; junction bases not matched to a gene: 12. This CDR3 has 15 residues. CDR1 is SGHRS, CDR2 YFSETQ, per germline. For the CDR3, the DNA is TGCGCCAGCAGCCTAAATCAGGGGGCTTTCGGTGAAGCTTTCTTT. Protein: CASSLNQGAFGEAFF. The whole variable domain, remainder taken from reference TRBV5-1 and TRBJ1-1, is KAGVTQTPRYLIKTRGQQVTLSCSPISGHRSVSWYQQTPGQGLQFLFEYFSETQRNKGNFPGRFSGRQFSNSRSEMNVSTLELGDSALYLCASSLNQGAFGEAFFGQGTRLTVV.

The V call is TRBV7-2, the J call TRBJ2-2; maybe TRBD2 (5 bases). Per the germline V gene, CDR1 is SGHTA and CDR2 is FQGNSA. V lost 7 bases and J 6 bases, leaving 18 bases between the germline ends. The CDR3 length is 15 residues. The DNA of the CDR3 is TGTGCCAGCAACCCGAGGGCTTTTGGAGCCGGGGAGCTGTTTTTT. Translation: CASNPRAFGAGELFF.

A few counts support this clone. The chain carries TRBV5-1 and TRBJ2-3, with TRBD2 matching 10 bases. With V trimmed by 5 bases and J by 4 bases, 4 bases remained unmatched. Looked up from germline, CDR1 is SGHRS and CDR2 is YFSETQ. CDR3 size: 14 residues. The CDR3 DNA sequence: TGCGCCAGCAGTAGCGGGAGGACCCCAGATACGCAGTATTTT. Its protein product is CASSSGRTPDTQYF. Complete variable domain (other parts from reference TRBV5-1 and TRBJ2-3): KAGVTQTPRYLIKTRGQQVTLSCSPISGHRSVSWYQQTPGQGLQFLFEYFSETQRNKGNFPGRFSGRQFSNSRSEMNVSTLELGDSALYLCASSSGRTPDTQYFGPGTRLTVL.